These T cell receptor beta chains were read from a single sample in a study of cytomegalovirus exposure and HLA in healthy donors. Method: immunoSEQ multiplex PCR; TCRdb's copy keeps in-frame clones and lacks some. The data hold around 180,000 clones, with about 80% observed a single time. Sequenced sample: PBMCs. These receptors all stem from a woman aged 45-60 years in good health and CMV-seronegative. The CDR3 runs from the conserved cysteine through the conserved F or W.

TRBV7-2	TRBJ2-3	CASSLDRLRGGHPTDTQYF
TRBV5-1	TRBJ2-5	CASSSGGGAQETQYF
TRBV9	TRBJ2-2	CASSVERGLYTGELFF
TRBV6-1	TRBJ1-5	CASSAAHSNQPQHF
TRBV2	TRBJ2-5	CASSEVLGWETQYF
TRBV19	TRBJ2-2	CASSIGGRNTGELFF
TRBV27	TRBJ2-7	CASSLSGFVTYEQYF
TRBV2	TRBJ1-3	CASRSDRNSGNTIYF
TRBV9	TRBJ1-4	CASSVASNREGEKLFF
TRBV2	TRBJ2-5	CASRRGARETQYF